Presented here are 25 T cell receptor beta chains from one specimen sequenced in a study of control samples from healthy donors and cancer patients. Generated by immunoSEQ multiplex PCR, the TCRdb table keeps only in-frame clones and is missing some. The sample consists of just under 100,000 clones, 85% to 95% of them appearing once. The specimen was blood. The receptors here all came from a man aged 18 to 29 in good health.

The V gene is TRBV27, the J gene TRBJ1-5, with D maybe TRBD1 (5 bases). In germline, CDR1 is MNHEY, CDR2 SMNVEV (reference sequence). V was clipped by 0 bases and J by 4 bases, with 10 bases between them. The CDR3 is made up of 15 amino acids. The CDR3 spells CASSLSIGANQPQHF. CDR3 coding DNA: TGTGCCAGCAGTTTATCTATCGGGGCGAATCAGCCCCAGCATTTT.

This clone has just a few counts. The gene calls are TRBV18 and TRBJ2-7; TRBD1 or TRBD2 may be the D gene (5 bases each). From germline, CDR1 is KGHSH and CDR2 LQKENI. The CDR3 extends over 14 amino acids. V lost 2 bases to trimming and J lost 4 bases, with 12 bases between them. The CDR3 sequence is CASSPGGFRYEQYF. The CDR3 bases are TGTGCCAGCTCACCAGGGGGTTTTAGGTACGAGCAGTACTTC.

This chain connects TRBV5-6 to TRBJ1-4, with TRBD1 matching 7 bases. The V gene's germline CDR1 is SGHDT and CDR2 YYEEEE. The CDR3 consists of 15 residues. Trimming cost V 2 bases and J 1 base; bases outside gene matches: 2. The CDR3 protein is CASSFQGGTNEKLFF. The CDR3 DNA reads TGTGCCAGCAGCTTCCAGGGGGGAACTAATGAAAAACTGTTTTTT.

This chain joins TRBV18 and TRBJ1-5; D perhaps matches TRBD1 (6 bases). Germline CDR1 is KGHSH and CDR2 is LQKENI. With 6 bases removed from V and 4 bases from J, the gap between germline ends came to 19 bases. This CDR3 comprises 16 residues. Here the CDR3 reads CASSPPDGQSNQPQHF. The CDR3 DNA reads TGTGCCAGCTCCCCCCCCGACGGACAGTCTAATCAGCCCCAGCATTTT.

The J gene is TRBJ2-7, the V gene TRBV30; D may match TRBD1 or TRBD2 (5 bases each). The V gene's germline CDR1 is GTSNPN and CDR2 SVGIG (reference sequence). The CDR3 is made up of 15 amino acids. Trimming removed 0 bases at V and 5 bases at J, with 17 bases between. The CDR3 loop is CAWSVLSRDPNEQYF. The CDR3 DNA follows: TGTGCCTGGAGTGTACTGTCCAGGGACCCTAACGAGCAGTACTTC. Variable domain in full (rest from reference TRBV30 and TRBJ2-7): SQTIHQWPATLVQPVGSPLSLECTVEGTSNPNLYWYRQAAGRGLQLLFYSVGIGQISSEVPQNLSASRPQDRQFILSSKKLLLSDSGFYLCAWSVLSRDPNEQYFGPGTRLTVT.

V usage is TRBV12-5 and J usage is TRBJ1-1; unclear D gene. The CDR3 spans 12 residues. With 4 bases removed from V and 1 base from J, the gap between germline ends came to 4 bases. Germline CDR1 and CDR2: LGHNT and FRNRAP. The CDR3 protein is CASGWGNTEAFF. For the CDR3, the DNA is TGTGCTAGTGGTTGGGGGAACACTGAAGCTTTCTTT.

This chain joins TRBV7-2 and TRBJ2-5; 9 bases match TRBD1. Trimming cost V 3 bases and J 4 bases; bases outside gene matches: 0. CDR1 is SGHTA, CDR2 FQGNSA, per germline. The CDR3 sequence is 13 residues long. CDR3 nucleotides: TGTGCCAGCAGCTTGGGACAGGGAGAGACCCAGTACTTC. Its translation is CASSLGQGETQYF.

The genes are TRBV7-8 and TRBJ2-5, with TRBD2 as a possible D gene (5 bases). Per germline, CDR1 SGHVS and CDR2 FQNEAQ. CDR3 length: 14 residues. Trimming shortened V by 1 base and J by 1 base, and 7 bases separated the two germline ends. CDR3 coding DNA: TGTGCCAGCAGCTTAGATGAGGGCCAAGAGACCCAGTACTTC. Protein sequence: CASSLDEGQETQYF. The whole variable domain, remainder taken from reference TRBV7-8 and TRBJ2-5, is GAGVSQSPRYKVAKRGQDVALRCDPISGHVSLFWYQQALGQGPEFLTYFQNEAQLDKSGLPSDRFFAERPEGSVSTLKIQRTQQEDSAVYLCASSLDEGQETQYFGPGTRLLVL.

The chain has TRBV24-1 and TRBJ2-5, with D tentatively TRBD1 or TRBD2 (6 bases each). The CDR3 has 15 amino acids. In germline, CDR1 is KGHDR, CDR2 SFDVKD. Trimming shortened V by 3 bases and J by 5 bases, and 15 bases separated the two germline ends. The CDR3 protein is CATSDGGPGFETQYF. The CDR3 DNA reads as TGTGCCACCAGTGATGGGGGGCCGGGTTTTGAGACCCAGTACTTC.

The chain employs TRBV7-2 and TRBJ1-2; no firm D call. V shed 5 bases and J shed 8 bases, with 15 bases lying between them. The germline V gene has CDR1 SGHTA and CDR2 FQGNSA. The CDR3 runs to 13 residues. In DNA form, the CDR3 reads TGTGCCAGCAGCCCTGACGGGGTAGGGGGCTACACCTTC. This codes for CASSPDGVGGYTF.

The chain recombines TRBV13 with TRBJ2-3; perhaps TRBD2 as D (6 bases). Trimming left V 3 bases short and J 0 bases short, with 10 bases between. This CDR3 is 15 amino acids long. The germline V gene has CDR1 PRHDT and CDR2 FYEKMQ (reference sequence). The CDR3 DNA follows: TGTGCCAGCAGCTTGCGGGGTCCAAGCACAGATACGCAGTATTTT. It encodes CASSLRGPSTDTQYF. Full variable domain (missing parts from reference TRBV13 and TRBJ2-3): AAGVIQSPRHLIKEKRETATLKCYPIPRHDTVYWYQQGPGQDPQFLISFYEKMQSDKGSIPDRFSAQQFSDYHSELNMSSLELGDSALYFCASSLRGPSTDTQYFGPGTRLTVL.

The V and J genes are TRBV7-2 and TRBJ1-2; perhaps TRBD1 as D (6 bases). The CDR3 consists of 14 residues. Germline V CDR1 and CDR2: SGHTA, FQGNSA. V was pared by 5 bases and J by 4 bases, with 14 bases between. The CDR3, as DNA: TGTGCCAGCAGCGAAGTCGGGGGGGCCTATGGCTACACCTTC. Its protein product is CASSEVGGAYGYTF.

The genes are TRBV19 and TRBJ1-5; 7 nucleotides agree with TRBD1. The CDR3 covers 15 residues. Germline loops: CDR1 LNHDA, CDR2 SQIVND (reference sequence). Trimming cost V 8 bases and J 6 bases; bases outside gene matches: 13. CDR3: CASSVFVRGGQPQHF. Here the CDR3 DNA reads TGTGCCAGTTCCGTTTTTGTCAGGGGGGGTCAGCCCCAGCATTTT.

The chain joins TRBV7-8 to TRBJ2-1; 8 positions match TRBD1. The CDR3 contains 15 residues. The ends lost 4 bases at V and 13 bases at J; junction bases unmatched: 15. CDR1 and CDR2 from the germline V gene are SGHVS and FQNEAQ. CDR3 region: CASSSRHRGTLVQFF. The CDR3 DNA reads TGTGCCAGCAGCTCTCGGCACAGGGGGACCCTCGTCCAGTTCTTC.

The CDR3 protein is CASSPGPMPNEKLFF. CDR3 DNA sequence: TGTGCCAGCAGCCCCGGACCGATGCCTAATGAAAAACTGTTTTTT. V gene TRBV11-2 combines with J gene TRBJ1-4, with D unresolved. This CDR3 comprises 15 residues. Germline V lookup: CDR1 SGHAT, CDR2 FQNNGV. V lost 5 bases and J 3 bases, leaving 13 bases between the germline ends.

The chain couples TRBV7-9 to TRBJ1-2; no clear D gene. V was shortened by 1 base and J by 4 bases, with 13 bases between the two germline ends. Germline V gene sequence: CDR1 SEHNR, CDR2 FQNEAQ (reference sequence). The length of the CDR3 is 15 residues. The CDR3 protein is CASSLVGHGIYGYTF. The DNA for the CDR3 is TGTGCCAGCAGCTTAGTGGGCCACGGAATCTATGGCTACACCTTC. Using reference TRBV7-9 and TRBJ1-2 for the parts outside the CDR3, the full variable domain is DTGVSQNPRHKITKRGQNVTFRCDPISEHNRLYWYRQTLGQGPEFLTYFQNEAQLEKSRLLSDRFSAERPKGSFSTLEIQRTEQGDSAMYLCASSLVGHGIYGYTFGSGTRLTVV.

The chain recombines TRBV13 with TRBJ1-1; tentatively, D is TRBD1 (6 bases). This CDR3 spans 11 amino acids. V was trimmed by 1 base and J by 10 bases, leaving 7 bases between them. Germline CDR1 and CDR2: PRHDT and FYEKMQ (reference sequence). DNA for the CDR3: TGTGCCAGCAGCTTAGCGGGGGCAGCTTTCTTT. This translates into CASSLAGAAFF.

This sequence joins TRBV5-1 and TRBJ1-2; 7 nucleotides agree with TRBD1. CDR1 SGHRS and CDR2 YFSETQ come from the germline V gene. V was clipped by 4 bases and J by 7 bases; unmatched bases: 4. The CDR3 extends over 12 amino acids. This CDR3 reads CASSTGTVGYTF. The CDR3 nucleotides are TGCGCCAGCAGCACCGGGACAGTTGGCTACACCTTC. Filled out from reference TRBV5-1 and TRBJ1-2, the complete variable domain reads KAGVTQTPRYLIKTRGQQVTLSCSPISGHRSVSWYQQTPGQGLQFLFEYFSETQRNKGNFPGRFSGRQFSNSRSEMNVSTLELGDSALYLCASSTGTVGYTFGSGTRLTVV.

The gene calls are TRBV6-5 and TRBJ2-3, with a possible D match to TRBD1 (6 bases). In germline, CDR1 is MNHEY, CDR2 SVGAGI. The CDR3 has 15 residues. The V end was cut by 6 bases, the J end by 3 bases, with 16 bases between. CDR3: CASSDRLGVTDTQYF. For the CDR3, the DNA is TGTGCCAGCAGCGACAGGCTCGGAGTGACAGATACGCAGTATTTT.

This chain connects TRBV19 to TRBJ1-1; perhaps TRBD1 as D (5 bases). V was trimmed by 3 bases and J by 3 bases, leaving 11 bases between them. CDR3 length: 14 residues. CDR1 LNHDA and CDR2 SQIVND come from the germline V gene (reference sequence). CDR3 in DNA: TGTGCCAGTAGTATCGGAATGGGGGACACTGAAGCTTTCTTT. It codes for CASSIGMGDTEAFF.

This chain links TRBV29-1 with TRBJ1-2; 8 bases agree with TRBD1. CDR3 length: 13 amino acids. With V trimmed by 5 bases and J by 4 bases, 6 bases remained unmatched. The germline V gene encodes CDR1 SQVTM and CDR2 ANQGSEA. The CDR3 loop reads CSVSQGARYGYTF. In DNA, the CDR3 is TGCAGCGTTTCTCAGGGGGCTCGCTATGGCTACACCTTC.

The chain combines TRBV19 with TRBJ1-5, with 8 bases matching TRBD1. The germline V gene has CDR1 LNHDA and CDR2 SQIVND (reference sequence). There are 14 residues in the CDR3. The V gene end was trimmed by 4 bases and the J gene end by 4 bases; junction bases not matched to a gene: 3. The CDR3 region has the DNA TGTGCCAGTAGTACGGACAGGGAAAATCAGCCCCAGCATTTT. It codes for CASSTDRENQPQHF.

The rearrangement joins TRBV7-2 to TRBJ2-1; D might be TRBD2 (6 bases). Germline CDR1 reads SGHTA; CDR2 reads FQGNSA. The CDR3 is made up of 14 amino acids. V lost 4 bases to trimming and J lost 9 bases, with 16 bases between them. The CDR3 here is CASSSSGPEGEQFF. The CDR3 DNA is TGTGCCAGCAGCTCCAGCGGGCCCGAGGGTGAGCAGTTCTTC.

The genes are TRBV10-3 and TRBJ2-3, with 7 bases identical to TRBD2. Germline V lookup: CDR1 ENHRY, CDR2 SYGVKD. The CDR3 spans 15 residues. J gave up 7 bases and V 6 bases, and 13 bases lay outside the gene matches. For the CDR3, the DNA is TGTGCCATCAGCCCACTAGCGTGGAAAGAAAATACGCAGTATTTT. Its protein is CAISPLAWKENTQYF.

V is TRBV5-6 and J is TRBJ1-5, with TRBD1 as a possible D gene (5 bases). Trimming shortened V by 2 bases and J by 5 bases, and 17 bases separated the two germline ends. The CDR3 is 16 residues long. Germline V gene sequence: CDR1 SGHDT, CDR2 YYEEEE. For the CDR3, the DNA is TGTGCCAGCAGCTTTTGGGACGAGACCTGGGATCAGCCCCAGCATTTT. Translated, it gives CASSFWDETWDQPQHF. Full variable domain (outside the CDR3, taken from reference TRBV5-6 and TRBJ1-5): DAGVTQSPTHLIKTRGQQVTLRCSPKSGHDTVSWYQQALGQGPQFIFQYYEEEERQRGNFPDRFSGHQFPNYSSELNVNALLLGDSALYLCASSFWDETWDQPQHFGDGTRLSIL.